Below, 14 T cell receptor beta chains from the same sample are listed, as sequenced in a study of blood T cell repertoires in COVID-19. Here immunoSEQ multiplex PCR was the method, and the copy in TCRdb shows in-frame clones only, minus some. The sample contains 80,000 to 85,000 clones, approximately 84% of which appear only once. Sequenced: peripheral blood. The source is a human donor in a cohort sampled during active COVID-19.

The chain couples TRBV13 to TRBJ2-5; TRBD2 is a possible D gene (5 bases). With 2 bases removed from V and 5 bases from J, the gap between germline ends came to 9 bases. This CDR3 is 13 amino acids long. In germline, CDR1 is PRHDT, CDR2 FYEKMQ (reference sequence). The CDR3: CASSLLERETQYF. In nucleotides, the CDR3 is TGTGCCAGCAGCTTATTAGAGCGGGAGACCCAGTACTTC.

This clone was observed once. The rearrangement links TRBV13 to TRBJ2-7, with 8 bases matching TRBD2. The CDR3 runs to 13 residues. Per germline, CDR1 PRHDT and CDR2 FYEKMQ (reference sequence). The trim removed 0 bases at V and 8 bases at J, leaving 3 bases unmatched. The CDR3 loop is CASSLGAGAQQYF. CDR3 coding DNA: TGTGCCAGCAGCTTAGGAGCGGGGGCCCAGCAGTACTTC.

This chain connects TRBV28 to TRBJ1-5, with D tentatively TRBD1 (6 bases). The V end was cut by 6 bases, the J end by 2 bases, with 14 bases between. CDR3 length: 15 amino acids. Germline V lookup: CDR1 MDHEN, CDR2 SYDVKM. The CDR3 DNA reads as TGTGCCAGCAGCCCGACAGGACATGGCAATCAGCCCCAGCATTTT. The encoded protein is CASSPTGHGNQPQHF.

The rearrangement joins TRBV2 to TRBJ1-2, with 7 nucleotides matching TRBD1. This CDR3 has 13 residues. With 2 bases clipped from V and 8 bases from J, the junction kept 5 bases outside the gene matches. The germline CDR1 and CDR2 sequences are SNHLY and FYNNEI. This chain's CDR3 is CASSERGPGGYTF. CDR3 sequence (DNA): TGTGCCAGCAGTGAAAGGGGGCCCGGAGGCTACACCTTC.

CDR3 protein: CASSLDEIAGHSTDTQYF. The DNA for the CDR3 is TGCGCCAGCAGCTTGGACGAAATTGCGGGGCATAGCACAGATACGCAGTATTTT. The chain has TRBV5-1 and TRBJ2-3, with D possibly TRBD2 on 6 matching bases. CDR1 and CDR2 from the germline V gene are SGHRS and YFSETQ. V lost 0 bases, J lost 0 bases, and 17 bases lay in between. The CDR3 covers 18 residues. Using reference TRBV5-1 and TRBJ2-3 for the parts outside the CDR3, the full variable domain is KAGVTQTPRYLIKTRGQQVTLSCSPISGHRSVSWYQQTPGQGLQFLFEYFSETQRNKGNFPGRFSGRQFSNSRSEMNVSTLELGDSALYLCASSLDEIAGHSTDTQYFGPGTRLTVL.

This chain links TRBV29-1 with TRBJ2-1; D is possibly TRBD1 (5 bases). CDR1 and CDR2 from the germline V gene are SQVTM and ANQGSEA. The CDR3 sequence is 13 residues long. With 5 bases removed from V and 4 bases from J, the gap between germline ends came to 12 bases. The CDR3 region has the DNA TGCAGCGTTCGCGCCCAGGGTTACAATGAGCAGTTCTTC. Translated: CSVRAQGYNEQFF.

CDR3 coding DNA: TGTGCCACCAGCAGAGATCTTGGAGCGGATGGCTACACCTTC. Its protein product is CATSRDLGADGYTF. V is TRBV15 and J is TRBJ1-2; D gene ambiguous. The CDR3 totals 14 residues. The V end lost 0 bases, the J end lost 6 bases, and 11 bases lay between the germline ends. Germline V CDR1 and CDR2: LNHNV, YYDKDF (reference sequence).

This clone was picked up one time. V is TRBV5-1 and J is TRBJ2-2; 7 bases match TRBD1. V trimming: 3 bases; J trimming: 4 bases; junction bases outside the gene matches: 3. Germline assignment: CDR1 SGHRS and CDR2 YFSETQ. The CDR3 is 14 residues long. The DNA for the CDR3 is TGCGCCAGCAGCTATGACAGGGCCACCGGGGAGCTGTTTTTT. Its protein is CASSYDRATGELFF.

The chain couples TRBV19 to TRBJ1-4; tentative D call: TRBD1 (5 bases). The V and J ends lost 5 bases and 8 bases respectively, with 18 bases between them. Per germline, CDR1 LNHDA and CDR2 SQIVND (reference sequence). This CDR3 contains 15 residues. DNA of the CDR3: TGTGCCAGTAGTGGCGCAGGGAGGTGGGGCGAAAAACTGTTTTTT. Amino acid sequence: CASSGAGRWGEKLFF.

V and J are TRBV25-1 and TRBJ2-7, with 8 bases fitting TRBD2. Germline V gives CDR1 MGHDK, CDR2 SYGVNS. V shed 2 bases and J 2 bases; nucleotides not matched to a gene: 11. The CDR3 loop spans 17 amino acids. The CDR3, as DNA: TGTGCCAGCAGTGAAGCGGGGGGAGGCCTGATTGCCTACGAGCAGTACTTC. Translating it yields CASSEAGGGLIAYEQYF.

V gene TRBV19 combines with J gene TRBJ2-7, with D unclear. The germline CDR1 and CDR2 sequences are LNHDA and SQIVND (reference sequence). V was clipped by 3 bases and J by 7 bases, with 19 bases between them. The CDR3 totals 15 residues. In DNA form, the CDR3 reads TGTGCCAGTAGTATCTCTTTGCAGAATAGCATGGAGCAGTACTTC. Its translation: CASSISLQNSMEQYF.

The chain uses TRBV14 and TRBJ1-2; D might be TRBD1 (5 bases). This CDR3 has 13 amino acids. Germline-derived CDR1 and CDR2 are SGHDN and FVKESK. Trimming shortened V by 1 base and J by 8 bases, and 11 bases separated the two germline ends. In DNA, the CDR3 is TGTGCCAGCAGCCAAGGAGGCGGGGCCGGCTACACCTTC. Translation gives CASSQGGGAGYTF.

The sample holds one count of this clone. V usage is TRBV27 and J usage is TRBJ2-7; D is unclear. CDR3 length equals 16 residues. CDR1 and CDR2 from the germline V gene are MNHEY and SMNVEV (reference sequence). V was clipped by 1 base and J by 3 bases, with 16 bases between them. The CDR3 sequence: CASSLYTSPPLYEQYF. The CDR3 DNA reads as TGTGCCAGCAGTTTATATACGAGCCCCCCTCTCTACGAGCAGTACTTC.

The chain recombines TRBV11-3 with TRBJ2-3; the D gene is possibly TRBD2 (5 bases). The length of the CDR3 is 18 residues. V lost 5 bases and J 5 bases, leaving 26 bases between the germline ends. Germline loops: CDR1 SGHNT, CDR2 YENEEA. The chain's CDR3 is CASSQTPVGLRSGDTQYF. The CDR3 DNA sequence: TGTGCCAGCAGCCAAACCCCAGTTGGCCTCCGAAGCGGAGATACGCAGTATTTT.